The present entry profiles one T cell receptor (beta chain) with its context. This CDR3 contains 13 residues. Germline V gives CDR1 SGHTA, CDR2 FQGTGA. V shed 11 bases and J shed 5 bases, with 18 bases lying between them. The entry originates in a study of cytomegalovirus exposure and HLA in healthy donors. Across the study: About 180 million T cells yielded approximately 100 million unique TCR beta sequences, as an earlier analysis found.

Researchers ran the PCR with 60 Vbeta and 13 Jbeta primers. Measured with immunoSEQ multiplex PCR; TCRdb has only the in-frame clones, and not every one. The data show about 160,000 clones, with about 79% seen just once and roughly 6.7% held by the top ten. The TCR comes from a man aged 50-60 years in good health and CMV-seropositive. The specimen sequenced was PBMCs. The V and J genes are TRBV7-3 and TRBJ2-5, with D perhaps matching TRBD2 (5 bases). The CDR3 DNA reads as TGTGCCCGTTCGATCCAAGCGGAGGAGACCCAGTACTTC. It yields the protein CARSIQAEETQYF.